This paragraph reports one TCR beta chain. Its specificity is unknown. The sample has other DNA sequences that encode this CDR3 too. This sample is drawn from a study of cytomegalovirus exposure and HLA in healthy donors. Study at large: An early data release held 80 million or so unique TCRs from HLA-typed donors. Findings and limits, study-wide: Most TCR sequences were seen very rarely across donors, but some public TCRs occurred in many.

The PCR employed 60 Vbeta primers together with 13 Jbeta primers. Sequencing used immunoSEQ multiplex PCR; TCRdb keeps in-frame clones, though not all of them. In the table there are 150,000 to 200,000 clones, over 75% of which are singletons. CDR1 is MNHNS, CDR2 SASEGT, per germline. The CDR3 extends over 15 amino acids. Trimming cost V 2 bases and J 8 bases; bases outside gene matches: 8. Sequences were obtained from PBMCs. This TCR was recovered from a man aged 35 to 55 in good health and CMV-seronegative. The chain has TRBV6-1 and TRBJ2-2; 7 bases map to TRBD1. CDR3 nucleotides: TGTGCCAGCAGTGAAAGACAGGGAATGAGTGGGGAGCTGTTTTTT. Its translation: CASSERQGMSGELFF.